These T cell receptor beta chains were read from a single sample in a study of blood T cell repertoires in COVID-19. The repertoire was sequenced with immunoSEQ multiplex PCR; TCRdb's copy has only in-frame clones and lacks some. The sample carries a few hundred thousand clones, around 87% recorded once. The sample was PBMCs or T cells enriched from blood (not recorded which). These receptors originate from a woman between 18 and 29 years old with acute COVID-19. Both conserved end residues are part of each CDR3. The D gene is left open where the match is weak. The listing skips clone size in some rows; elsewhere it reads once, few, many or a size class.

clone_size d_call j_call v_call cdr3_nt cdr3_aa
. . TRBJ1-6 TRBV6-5 TGTGCCAGCAGGGACAGTCAGTTAAATTCACCCCTCCACTTT CASRDSQLNSPLHF
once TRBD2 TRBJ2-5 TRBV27 TGTGCCAAAGCCAACGTAACTAGCGGCGAAGAGACCCAGTACTTC CAKANVTSGEETQYF
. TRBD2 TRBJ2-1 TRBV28 TGTGCCAGCATAGGCGGGAGCTCCTACAATGAGCAGTTCTTC CASIGGSSYNEQFF
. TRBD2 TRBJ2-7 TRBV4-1 TGCGCCAGCAGCCAGGAACGGACTCAAGCGGGGACCTCCTACGAGCAGTACTTC CASSQERTQAGTSYEQYF
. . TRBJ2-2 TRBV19 TGTGCCAGTAGTCGAGAGACAGGACGGCAGCTGTTTTTT CASSRETGRQLFF
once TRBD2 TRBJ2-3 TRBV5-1 TGCGCCAGCAGCCCCTATGGTGCTAGCGGGAGAAAAACAGATACGCAGTATTTT CASSPYGASGRKTDTQYF
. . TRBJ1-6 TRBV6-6 TGTGCCAGCAGCTATAGGGGCCATAATTCACCCCTCCACTTT CASSYRGHNSPLHF
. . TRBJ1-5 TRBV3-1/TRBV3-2 TGTGCCAGCAGCCACGGGACACTTAATCAGCCCCAGCATTTT CASSHGTLNQPQHF
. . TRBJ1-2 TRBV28 TGTGCCAGCCACCTTCAGGGGAGAGGTGGCTACACCTTC CASHLQGRGGYTF
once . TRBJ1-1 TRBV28 TGTGCCAGCAGTTTACCCCAGTCTAACACTGAAGCTTTCTTT CASSLPQSNTEAFF
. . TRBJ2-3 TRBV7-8 TGTGCCAGCACATGGGGCAGGGGAACAGATACGCAGTATTTT CASTWGRGTDTQYF
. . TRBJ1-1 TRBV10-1 TGCGCCAGCCGGGAGAGGTATGATACTGAAGCTTTCTTT CASRERYDTEAFF
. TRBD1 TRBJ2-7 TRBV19 TGTGCCAGTAGTAGACAGGGGGCGACCTACGAGCAGTACTTC CASSRQGATYEQYF